This is a list of T cell receptor beta chains from one sample in a study of beta chain features in type 1 diabetes. This table comes from immunoSEQ multiplex PCR, and its TCRdb copy is limited to in-frame clones, with some not included. Of around 300,000 clones listed, 8% to 13% are singletons. The sample was naive CD4+ T cells from blood. The source of these receptors is a woman aged 25 to 39 in good health. Each CDR3 is given with its conserved first and last residue. A D gene is named only where the DNA matches it firmly. Clone size appears in some rows only: once, few, many, or a class for an expanded clone.

cdr3_aa cdr3_nt d_call j_call v_call clone_size
CAWNRGIGQPQHF TGTGCCTGGAACAGGGGTATTGGTCAGCCCCAGCATTTT TRBD1 TRBJ1-5 TRBV30 .
CASSLGPPRVNSYEQYF TGTGCCAGCAGCTTAGGCCCCCCGAGGGTAAACTCCTACGAGCAGTACTTC . TRBJ2-7 TRBV7-2 .
CASSTLLQDYGYTF TGTGCCAGCAGCACACTATTACAGGACTATGGCTACACCTTC . TRBJ1-2 TRBV21-1 few
CASSAAGTSGRVADTQYF TGCGCCAGCAGCGCCGCCGGGACTAGCGGGAGGGTGGCAGATACGCAGTATTTT TRBD2 TRBJ2-3 TRBV5-1 few
CASSSGVWYAGELFF TGTGCCAGTAGTAGCGGGGTTTGGTACGCCGGGGAGCTGTTTTTT . TRBJ2-2 TRBV19 few
CASSGNRGAYNEQFF TGTGCCAGCAGTGGAAACAGGGGAGCCTACAATGAGCAGTTCTTC TRBD1 TRBJ2-1 TRBV2 .
CSVLGQGGYNEQFF TGCAGCGTTCTGGGACAGGGGGGATACAATGAGCAGTTCTTC TRBD1 TRBJ2-1 TRBV29-1 .
CASVAGSTNTGELFF TGTGCCAGTGTCGCGGGGTCTACGAACACCGGGGAGCTGTTTTTT . TRBJ2-2 TRBV27 few
CASSGDRRLAKNIQYF TGTGCCAGCAGTGGGGACAGGAGATTAGCCAAAAACATTCAGTACTTC TRBD1 TRBJ2-4 TRBV6-1 .
CASSGRLAGLSDGNEQFF TGTGCCAGCAGTGGGAGACTAGCGGGATTGTCGGATGGCAATGAGCAGTTCTTC TRBD2 TRBJ2-1 TRBV25-1 few
CASKDIAGGPYEQYF TGTGCCAGTAAGGATATAGCGGGAGGACCCTACGAGCAGTACTTC TRBD2 TRBJ2-7 TRBV19 .